Below, 32 T cell receptor beta chains from the same sample are listed, as sequenced in a study of T cell responses to AZD1222 COVID-19 vaccine. The data were produced by immunoSEQ multiplex PCR, yet TCRdb's version contains in-frame clones alone and is incomplete. This table holds more than 110,000 clones, around nine tenths found once. Sample: peripheral blood, taken on day 0 of AZD1222 vaccination. The receptors shown here come from an adult in good health.

V gene TRBV28 combines with J gene TRBJ1-6; D possibly corresponds to TRBD1 (6 bases). CDR1 is MDHEN, CDR2 SYDVKM, per germline. CDR3 length equals 17 residues. Trimming removed 2 bases from V and 14 bases from J, with 25 bases in between. CDR3 nucleotide sequence: TGTGCCAGCAGTTTAGGCTATCGGGGGCGCAGAATCGGAACCCTCCACTTT. The encoded protein is CASSLGYRGRRIGTLHF.

Remarks on this clone: Other DNA sequences within the sample encode an identical CDR3. The chain couples TRBV9 to TRBJ1-3; maybe TRBD1 (6 bases). Germline CDR1 reads SGDLS; CDR2 reads YYNGEE. V gave up 4 bases and J gave up 0 bases, with 14 bases separating them. This CDR3 has 16 residues. The CDR3 sequence: CASSPRTASSGNTIYF. The CDR3 nucleotides read TGTGCCAGCAGCCCCAGGACAGCGAGCTCTGGAAACACCATATATTTT.

V and J are TRBV27 and TRBJ2-7, with D possibly being TRBD1 or TRBD2 (5 bases each). The ends were cut back, 4 bases at V and 9 bases at J, with 16 bases in the middle. From germline, CDR1 is MNHEY and CDR2 SMNVEV (reference sequence). This CDR3 is built from 13 residues. The CDR3 is CASSYRDGAGQYF. The CDR3 bases are TGTGCCAGCAGTTATCGGGACGGCGCGGGGCAGTACTTC.

V and J are TRBV6-5 and TRBJ2-6; unclear D gene. Trimming took off 10 bases at V and 1 base at J, with 8 bases between the two ends. Germline CDR1 and CDR2: MNHEY and SVGAGI. This CDR3 has 13 residues. The CDR3, as DNA: TGTGCCACCCATCTTTCTGGGGCCAACGTCCTGACTTTC. This encodes CATHLSGANVLTF.

The chain uses TRBV4-3 and TRBJ1-5; 7 bases align to TRBD1. The CDR3 totals 16 residues. V was pared by 4 bases and J by 3 bases, with 9 bases of the junction left unmatched. Germline CDR1 and CDR2: LGHNA and YSLEER. CDR3 amino acids: CASSPDRQGNNQPQHF. The CDR3 DNA reads as TGCGCCAGCAGCCCAGACCGACAGGGCAACAATCAGCCCCAGCATTTT.

The chain links TRBV18 to TRBJ2-5; D unresolved. The V end was cut by 2 bases, the J end by 5 bases, with 9 bases between. The germline CDR1 and CDR2 sequences are KGHSH and LQKENI. The CDR3 is 13 residues long. CDR3 DNA: TGTGCCAGCTCACCAAAAGGGCGGGAGACCCAGTACTTC. It codes for CASSPKGRETQYF.

J is TRBJ1-5 and V is TRBV6-5; TRBD1 is a possible D gene (6 bases). Per the germline V gene, CDR1 is MNHEY and CDR2 is SVGAGI. V was pared by 6 bases and J by 3 bases, with 15 bases between. This CDR3 comprises 15 residues. As DNA, the CDR3 is TGTGCCAGCAGCCGAACAAACAGGGACAATCAGCCCCAGCATTTT. Protein product: CASSRTNRDNQPQHF.

The chain recombines TRBV7-2 with TRBJ2-2, with D hard to call. Germline lookup yields CDR1 SGHTA and CDR2 FQGNSA. The ends were cut back, 4 bases at V and 8 bases at J, with 14 bases in the middle. The CDR3 totals 14 residues. This CDR3 reads CASSYVMWGGELFF. In DNA, the CDR3 is TGTGCCAGCAGCTACGTTATGTGGGGTGGGGAGCTGTTTTTT.

The rearrangement links TRBV12-3 or TRBV12-4 to TRBJ1-5; D unresolved. Deletions cut 5 bases from V and 3 bases from J, with 8 bases between. CDR3 length: 13 residues. The CDR3 nucleotides are TGTGCCAGCAGTCCCTACCCCAATCAGCCCCAGCATTTT. This gives the protein CASSPYPNQPQHF.

V usage is TRBV6-2 or TRBV6-3 and J usage is TRBJ2-5; the D is unclear. The CDR3 is 14 amino acids. The V and J ends lost 2 bases and 5 bases respectively, with 12 bases between them. Germline V gene data show CDR1 as MNHEY and CDR2 as SVGEGT. The CDR3 bases are TGTGCCAGCAGTTACATGGGCCTCCGGGAGACCCAGTACTTC. Protein sequence: CASSYMGLRETQYF.

There are many counts of this clone. The V gene is TRBV6-4, the J gene TRBJ2-1, with D maybe TRBD1 (6 bases). Germline V gives CDR1 MRHNA, CDR2 SNTAGT. With 6 bases removed from V and 6 bases from J, the gap between germline ends came to 12 bases. The CDR3 has 13 residues. The CDR3 loop is CASSATGINEQFF. DNA for the CDR3: TGTGCCAGCAGCGCAACAGGGATCAATGAGCAGTTCTTC.

The CDR3 loop reads CASSPGIPSSGANVLTF. CDR3 bases: TGCGCCAGCAGCCCCGGGATCCCAAGCTCTGGGGCCAACGTCCTGACTTTC. The rearrangement joins TRBV4-3 to TRBJ2-6, with D possibly matching TRBD2 (5 bases). There are 17 residues in the CDR3. Germline V gene data show CDR1 as LGHNA and CDR2 as YSLEER. V was pared by 4 bases and J by 0 bases, with 13 bases between.

This chain connects TRBV3-1 (or the pseudogene TRBV3-2) to TRBJ1-1, with D perhaps TRBD1 (6 bases). Germline V gene sequence: CDR1 LGHDT, CDR2 YNNKEL (reference sequence). The CDR3 is 17 residues long. The V gene lost 2 bases and the J gene lost 3 bases, with 19 bases spanning the gap. CDR3 DNA sequence: TGTGCCAGCAGCCAACCCCTACAGGGCCGGGCGGACACTGAAGCTTTCTTT. Encoded protein: CASSQPLQGRADTEAFF.

V is TRBV5-1 and J is TRBJ1-1; 8 nucleotides line up with TRBD1. Germline CDR1 and CDR2: SGHRS and YFSETQ. The J segment lost 0 bases and the V segment lost 4 bases, leaving 11 bases of the junction unmatched. CDR3 length: 17 residues. The CDR3 region is CASSTPGGSFVNTEAFF. The CDR3 DNA follows: TGCGCCAGCAGCACACCAGGGGGCTCCTTCGTGAACACTGAAGCTTTCTTT. Full variable domain (remainder filled in from reference TRBV5-1 and TRBJ1-1): KAGVTQTPRYLIKTRGQQVTLSCSPISGHRSVSWYQQTPGQGLQFLFEYFSETQRNKGNFPGRFSGRQFSNSRSEMNVSTLELGDSALYLCASSTPGGSFVNTEAFFGQGTRLTVV.

This chain links TRBV10-3 with TRBJ2-7, with TRBD1 matching over 9 bases. Germline V gene data show CDR1 as ENHRY and CDR2 as SYGVKD. The CDR3 extends over 13 amino acids. V gave up 10 bases and J gave up 3 bases; unmatched junction bases: 7. CDR3 sequence: CATAPGQGYEQYF. The CDR3 nucleotides read TGTGCCACCGCTCCGGGACAGGGCTACGAGCAGTACTTC.

This clone has a handful of counts. The V and J genes are TRBV7-9 and TRBJ2-7; D possibly matches TRBD1 or TRBD2 (5 bases each). In germline, CDR1 is SEHNR, CDR2 FQNEAQ (reference sequence). CDR3 length: 14 amino acids. The V gene lost 7 bases and the J gene lost 5 bases, with 18 bases spanning the gap. CDR3 in amino acids: CASTFEGRRDEQYF. CDR3 nucleotides: TGTGCCAGCACTTTCGAGGGGCGAAGGGACGAGCAGTACTTC.

This clone was seen just once. CDR3 loop: CASSGPASGRNEQYF. CDR3 nucleotide sequence: TGTGCCAGCAGCGGGCCGGCTAGCGGGAGGAACGAGCAGTACTTC. The chain employs TRBV5-4 and TRBJ2-7; 11 nucleotides align to TRBD2. V trimming: 4 bases; J trimming: 5 bases; junction bases outside the gene matches: 8. Germline CDR1 reads SGHNT; CDR2 reads YYREEE (reference sequence). CDR3 length equals 15 residues.

The V gene is TRBV6-2 or TRBV6-3, the J gene TRBJ1-2, with D perhaps TRBD1 (6 bases). Trimming removed 4 bases from V and 4 bases from J, with 16 bases in between. CDR3 length: 15 amino acids. The germline gives CDR1 MNHEY, CDR2 SVGEGT. The CDR3 nucleotides read TGTGCCAGCAGTTTCACTGGACAGCCTCCCTATGGCTACACCTTC. Translating it yields CASSFTGQPPYGYTF.

The chain recombines TRBV9 with TRBJ2-7; 8 nucleotides align to TRBD1. The ends lost 2 bases at V and 2 bases at J; junction bases unmatched: 3. Germline-derived CDR1 and CDR2 are SGDLS and YYNGEE. The CDR3 extends over 14 amino acids. The CDR3 is CASSVQGAAYEQYF. The CDR3 coding sequence is TGTGCCAGCAGCGTGCAGGGGGCCGCCTACGAGCAGTACTTC.

This chain connects TRBV5-4 to TRBJ2-7; D may be TRBD1 or TRBD2 (6 bases each). This CDR3 contains 15 residues. Germline CDR1 is SGHNT and CDR2 is YYREEE (reference sequence). V was clipped by 6 bases and J by 7 bases, with 23 bases between them. This CDR3 is CASTQYSGASGEQYF. As DNA, the CDR3 is TGTGCCAGCACCCAATACTCGGGGGCTTCGGGGGAGCAGTACTTC.

The chain employs TRBV7-3 and TRBJ2-7; D is undetermined. V lost 1 base, J lost 3 bases, and 13 bases lay in between. CDR3 size: 15 residues. Looked up from germline, CDR1 is SGHTA and CDR2 is FQGTGA. The CDR3 nucleotides are TGTGCCAGCAGCTTAAACCCAAGCAGTGTCTACGAGCAGTACTTC. Its translation: CASSLNPSSVYEQYF.

This clone was recorded once. V is TRBV28 and J is TRBJ2-7; D remains unclear. Per the germline V gene, CDR1 is MDHEN and CDR2 is SYDVKM. The CDR3 runs 14 residues. Trimming shortened V by 6 bases and J by 3 bases, and 15 bases separated the two germline ends. The CDR3 spells CASSQPALVYEQYF. Here the CDR3 DNA reads TGTGCCAGCAGCCAGCCGGCCCTCGTCTACGAGCAGTACTTC.

This clone appeared a single time. The CDR3: CASRTSSGDEQYF. CDR3 coding DNA: TGTGCCAGCAGAACCTCGTCAGGGGACGAGCAGTACTTC. The genes are TRBV7-9 and TRBJ2-7; the D gene is possibly TRBD1 (6 bases). V was trimmed by 6 bases and J by 5 bases, leaving 14 bases between them. Germline V gene sequence: CDR1 SEHNR, CDR2 FQNEAQ (reference sequence). The CDR3 is 13 amino acids.

DNA of the CDR3: TGTGCCAGCAGCGAGGACATCCTTAGCTCCTACAATGAGCAGTTCTTC. This translates into CASSEDILSSYNEQFF. This rearrangement joins TRBV9 to TRBJ2-1, with a weak D call TRBD1 (5 bases). This CDR3 comprises 16 residues. Germline CDR1 reads SGDLS; CDR2 reads YYNGEE. V was trimmed by 3 bases and J by 0 bases, leaving 13 bases between them.

V is TRBV7-9 and J is TRBJ1-2, with D possibly being TRBD1 (6 bases). This CDR3 comprises 13 residues. Trimming stripped 1 base from V and 8 bases from J, with 11 bases between. CDR1 is SEHNR and CDR2 is FQNEAQ in the germline V gene (reference sequence). This chain's CDR3 is CASSLVETGGYTF. The CDR3 DNA reads TGTGCCAGCAGCTTAGTCGAGACAGGAGGCTACACCTTC. Full variable domain (rest looked up from reference TRBV7-9 and TRBJ1-2): DTGVSQNPRHKITKRGQNVTFRCDPISEHNRLYWYRQTLGQGPEFLTYFQNEAQLEKSRLLSDRFSAERPKGSFSTLEIQRTEQGDSAMYLCASSLVETGGYTFGSGTRLTVV.

The J gene is TRBJ2-7, the V gene TRBV28; either TRBD1 or TRBD2 may fit D (5 bases each). V lost 5 bases and J 5 bases, leaving 25 bases between the germline ends. CDR3 length: 17 residues. CDR1 is MDHEN and CDR2 is SYDVKM in the germline V gene. The CDR3 region is CASSRLLRGEATDEQYF. DNA for the CDR3: TGTGCCAGCAGTCGTCTTCTGAGGGGCGAGGCGACGGACGAGCAGTACTTC.

This clone was seen only once. The chain carries TRBV5-6 and TRBJ1-2; D is ambiguous. In germline, CDR1 is SGHDT, CDR2 YYEEEE. The CDR3 extends over 12 amino acids. Trimming pared 5 bases from V and 8 bases from J, leaving 13 bases between. This CDR3 is CASRLPLGGYTF. The CDR3 nucleotides are TGTGCCAGCAGATTGCCCCTGGGGGGCTACACCTTC.

The chain uses TRBV9 and TRBJ2-1, with a possible D match to TRBD2 (6 bases). V lost 4 bases to trimming and J lost 8 bases, with 13 bases between them. Germline CDR1 and CDR2: SGDLS and YYNGEE. This CDR3 comprises 13 residues. The CDR3 spells CASSHYGSDEQFF. CDR3 in DNA: TGTGCCAGCAGCCACTACGGGAGCGATGAGCAGTTCTTC.

The chain employs TRBV12-3 or TRBV12-4 and TRBJ2-5; no definite D call. V lost 8 bases and J 5 bases, leaving 9 bases between the germline ends. The CDR3 extends over 11 amino acids. In DNA form, the CDR3 reads TGTGCCAGCGGCCCGCTGGAGACCCAGTACTTC. This sequence encodes CASGPLETQYF.

This chain connects TRBV27 to TRBJ2-7; TRBD1 is a possible D gene (5 bases). The CDR3 spans 14 residues. CDR1 and CDR2 from the germline V gene are MNHEY and SMNVEV (reference sequence). V was pared by 3 bases and J by 6 bases, with 15 bases between. CDR3: CASSFTGQGGEQYF. DNA of the CDR3: TGTGCCAGCAGTTTTACCGGGCAGGGCGGCGAGCAGTACTTC.

The genes are TRBV30 and TRBJ1-5; 9 bases match TRBD1. Trimming removed 4 bases from V and 7 bases from J; junction bases left unmatched: 8. Germline V gene sequence: CDR1 GTSNPN, CDR2 SVGIG (reference sequence). CDR3 length: 14 amino acids. The DNA of the CDR3 is TGTGCCTGGACCGGACAGGGGATGAGGCAGCCCCAGCATTTT. Its translation is CAWTGQGMRQPQHF. The whole variable domain, remainder taken from reference TRBV30 and TRBJ1-5, is SQTIHQWPATLVQPVGSPLSLECTVEGTSNPNLYWYRQAAGRGLQLLFYSVGIGQISSEVPQNLSASRPQDRQFILSSKKLLLSDSGFYLCAWTGQGMRQPQHFGDGTRLSIL.

The rearrangement uses TRBV6-1 and TRBJ2-7; the D gene is possibly TRBD1 (6 bases). The CDR3 contains 14 residues. Germline V lookup: CDR1 MNHNS, CDR2 SASEGT. V was pared by 7 bases and J by 6 bases, with 19 bases between. DNA of the CDR3: TGTGCCAGCAATAGGGACACTTCCGGACTCGAGCAGTACTTC. It encodes CASNRDTSGLEQYF.